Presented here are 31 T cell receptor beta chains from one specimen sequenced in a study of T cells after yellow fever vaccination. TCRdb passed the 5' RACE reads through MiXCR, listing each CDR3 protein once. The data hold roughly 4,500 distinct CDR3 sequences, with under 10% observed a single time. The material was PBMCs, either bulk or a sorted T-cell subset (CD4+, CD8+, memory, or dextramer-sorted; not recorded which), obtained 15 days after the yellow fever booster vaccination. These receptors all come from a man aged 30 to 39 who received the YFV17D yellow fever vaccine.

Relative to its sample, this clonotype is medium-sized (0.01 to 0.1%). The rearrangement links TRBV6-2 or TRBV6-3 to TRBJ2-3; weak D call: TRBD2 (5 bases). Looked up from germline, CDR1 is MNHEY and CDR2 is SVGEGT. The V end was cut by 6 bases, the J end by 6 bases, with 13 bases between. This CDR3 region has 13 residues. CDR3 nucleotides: TGTGCCAGCAGCCCCCGGCGGGCGGATACGCAGTATTTT. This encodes CASSPRRADTQYF.

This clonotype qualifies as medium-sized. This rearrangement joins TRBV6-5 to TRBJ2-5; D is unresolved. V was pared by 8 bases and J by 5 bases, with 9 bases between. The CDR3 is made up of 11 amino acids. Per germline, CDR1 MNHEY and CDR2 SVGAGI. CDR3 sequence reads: CASAQGETQYF. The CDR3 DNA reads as TGTGCCAGCGCCCAAGGGGAGACCCAGTACTTC.

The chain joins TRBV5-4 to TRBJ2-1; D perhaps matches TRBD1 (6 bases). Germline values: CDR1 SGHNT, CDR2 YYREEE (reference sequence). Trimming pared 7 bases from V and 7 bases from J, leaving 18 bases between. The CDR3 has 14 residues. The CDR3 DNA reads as TGTGCCAGCTTTTTCGGCCCAGGGGAGAATGAGCAGTTCTTC. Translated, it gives CASFFGPGENEQFF.

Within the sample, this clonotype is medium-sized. The CDR3 spells CASGLAGLGQYF. The DNA for the CDR3 is TGTGCTAGTGGTTTAGCCGGGCTCGGGCAGTACTTC. This chain links TRBV12-5 with TRBJ2-7; D is ambiguous. This CDR3 is built from 12 residues. Trimming pared 3 bases from V and 9 bases from J, leaving 12 bases between. Germline V CDR1 and CDR2: LGHNT, FRNRAP.

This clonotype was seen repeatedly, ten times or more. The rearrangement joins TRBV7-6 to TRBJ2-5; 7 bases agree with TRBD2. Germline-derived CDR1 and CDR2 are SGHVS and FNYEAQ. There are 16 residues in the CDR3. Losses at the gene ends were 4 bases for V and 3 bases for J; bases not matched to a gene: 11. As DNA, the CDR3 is TGTGCCAGCAGCTCTGCCCAGGGAGGGTCCAAAGAGACCCAGTACTTC. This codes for CASSSAQGGSKETQYF.

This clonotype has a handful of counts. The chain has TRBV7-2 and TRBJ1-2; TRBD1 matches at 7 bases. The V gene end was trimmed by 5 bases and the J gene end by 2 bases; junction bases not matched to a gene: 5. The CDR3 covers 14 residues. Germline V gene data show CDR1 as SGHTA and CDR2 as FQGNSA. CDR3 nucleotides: TGTGCCAGCAGCCGACAGACAGGGAACTATGGCTACACCTTC. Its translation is CASSRQTGNYGYTF. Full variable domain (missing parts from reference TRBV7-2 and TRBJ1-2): GAGVSQSPSNKVTEKGKDVELRCDPISGHTALYWYRQSLGQGLEFLIYFQGNSAPDKSGLPSDRFSAERTGGSVSTLTIQRTQQEDSAVYLCASSRQTGNYGYTFGSGTRLTVV.

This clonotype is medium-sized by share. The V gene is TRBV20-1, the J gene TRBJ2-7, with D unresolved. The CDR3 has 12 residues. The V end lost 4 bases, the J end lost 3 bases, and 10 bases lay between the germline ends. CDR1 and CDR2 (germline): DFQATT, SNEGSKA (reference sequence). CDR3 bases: TGCAGTGCTACTAGGACGGACTACGAGCAGTACTTC. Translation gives CSATRTDYEQYF.

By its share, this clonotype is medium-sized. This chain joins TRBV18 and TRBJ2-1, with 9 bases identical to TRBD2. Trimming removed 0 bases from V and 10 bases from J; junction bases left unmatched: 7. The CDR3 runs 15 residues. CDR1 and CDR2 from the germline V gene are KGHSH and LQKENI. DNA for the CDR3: TGTGCCAGCTCACCACCGGGACTAGCTGGCCGGGAGCAGTTCTTC. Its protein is CASSPPGLAGREQFF.

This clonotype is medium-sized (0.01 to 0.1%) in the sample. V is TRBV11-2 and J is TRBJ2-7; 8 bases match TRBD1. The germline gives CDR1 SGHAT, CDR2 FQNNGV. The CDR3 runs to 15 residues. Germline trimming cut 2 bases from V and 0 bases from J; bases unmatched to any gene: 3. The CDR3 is CASSLSTGVSYEQYF. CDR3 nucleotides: TGTGCCAGCAGCTTATCGACAGGGGTCTCCTACGAGCAGTACTTC.

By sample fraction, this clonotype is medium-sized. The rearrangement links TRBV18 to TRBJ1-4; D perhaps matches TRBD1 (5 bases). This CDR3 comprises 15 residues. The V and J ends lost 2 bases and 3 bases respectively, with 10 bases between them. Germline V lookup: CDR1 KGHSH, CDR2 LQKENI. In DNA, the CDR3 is TGTGCCAGCTCACCAACCGGGGCCTCTAATGAAAAACTGTTTTTT. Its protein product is CASSPTGASNEKLFF.

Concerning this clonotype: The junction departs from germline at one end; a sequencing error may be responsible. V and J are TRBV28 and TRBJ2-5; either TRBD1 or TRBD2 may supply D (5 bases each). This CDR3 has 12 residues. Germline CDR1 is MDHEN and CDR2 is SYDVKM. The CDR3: CASSLRGETHYF. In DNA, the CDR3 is TGTGCCAGCAGTTTGAGGGGAGAGACCCACTACTTC.

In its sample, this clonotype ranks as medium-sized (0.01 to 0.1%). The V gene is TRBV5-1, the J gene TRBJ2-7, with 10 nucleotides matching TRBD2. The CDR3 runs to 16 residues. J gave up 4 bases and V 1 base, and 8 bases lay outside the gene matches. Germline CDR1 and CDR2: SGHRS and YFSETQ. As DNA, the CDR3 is TGCGCCAGCAGCTTGCTAGCGGGAGTTTCGATGTACGAGCAGTACTTC. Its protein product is CASSLLAGVSMYEQYF.

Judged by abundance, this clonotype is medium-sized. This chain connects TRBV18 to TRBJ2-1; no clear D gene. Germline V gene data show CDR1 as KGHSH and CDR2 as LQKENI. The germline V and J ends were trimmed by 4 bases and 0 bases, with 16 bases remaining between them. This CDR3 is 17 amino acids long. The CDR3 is CASSLSRGAPSYNEQFF. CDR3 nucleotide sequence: TGTGCCAGCTCACTCTCCCGTGGAGCGCCCTCCTACAATGAGCAGTTCTTC.

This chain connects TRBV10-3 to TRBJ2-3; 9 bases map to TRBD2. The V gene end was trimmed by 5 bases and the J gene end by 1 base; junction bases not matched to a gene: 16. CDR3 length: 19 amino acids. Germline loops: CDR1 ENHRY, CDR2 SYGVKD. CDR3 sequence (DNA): TGTGCCATCAGTTTAAGCCCCGTTTGGCGGGAGGGCGGCACAGATACGCAGTATTTT. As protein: CAISLSPVWREGGTDTQYF.

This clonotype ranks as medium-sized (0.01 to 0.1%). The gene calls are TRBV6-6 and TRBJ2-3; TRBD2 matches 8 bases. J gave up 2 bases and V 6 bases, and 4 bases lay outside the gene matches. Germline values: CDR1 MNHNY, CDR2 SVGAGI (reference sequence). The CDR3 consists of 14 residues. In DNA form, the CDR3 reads TGTGCCAGCAGCCGTAGCGGGACCACAGATACGCAGTATTTT. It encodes CASSRSGTTDTQYF.

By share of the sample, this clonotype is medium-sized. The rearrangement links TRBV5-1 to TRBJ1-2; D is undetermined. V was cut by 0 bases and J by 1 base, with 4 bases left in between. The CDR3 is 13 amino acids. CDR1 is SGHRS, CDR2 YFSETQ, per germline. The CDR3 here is CASSLDGNYGYTF. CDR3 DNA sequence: TGCGCCAGCAGCTTGGACGGTAACTATGGCTACACCTTC.

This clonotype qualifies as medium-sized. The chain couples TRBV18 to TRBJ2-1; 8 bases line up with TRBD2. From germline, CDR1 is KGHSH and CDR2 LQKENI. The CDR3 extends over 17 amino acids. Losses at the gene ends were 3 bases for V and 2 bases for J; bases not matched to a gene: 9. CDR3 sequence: CASSPIPTSDTYNEQFF. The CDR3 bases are TGTGCCAGCTCACCCATCCCGACTAGCGATACCTACAATGAGCAGTTCTTC.

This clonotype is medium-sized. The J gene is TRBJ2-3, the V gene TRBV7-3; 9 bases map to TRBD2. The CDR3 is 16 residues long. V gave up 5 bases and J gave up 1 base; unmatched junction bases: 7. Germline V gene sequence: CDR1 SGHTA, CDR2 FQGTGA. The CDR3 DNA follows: TGTGCCAGCAGCCCAACTCAGCGGGAGGGCACAGATACGCAGTATTTT. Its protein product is CASSPTQREGTDTQYF.

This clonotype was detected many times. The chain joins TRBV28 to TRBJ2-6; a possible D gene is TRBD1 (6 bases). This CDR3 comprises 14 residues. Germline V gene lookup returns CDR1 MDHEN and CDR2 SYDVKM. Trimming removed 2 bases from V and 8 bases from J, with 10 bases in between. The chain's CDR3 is CASSLMTGTNVLTF. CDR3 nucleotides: TGTGCCAGCAGTTTAATGACAGGCACCAACGTCCTGACTTTC. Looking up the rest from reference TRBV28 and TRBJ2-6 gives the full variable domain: DVKVTQSSRYLVKRTGEKVFLECVQDMDHENMFWYRQDPGLGLRLIYFSYDVKMKEKGDIPEGYSVSREKKERFSLILESASTNQTSMYLCASSLMTGTNVLTFGAGSRLTVL.

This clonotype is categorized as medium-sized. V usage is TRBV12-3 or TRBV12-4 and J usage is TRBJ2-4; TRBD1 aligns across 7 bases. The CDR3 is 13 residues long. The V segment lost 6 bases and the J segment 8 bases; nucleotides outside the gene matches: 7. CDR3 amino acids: CASRNDRDHIQYF. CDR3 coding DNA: TGTGCCAGCAGGAATGACAGGGATCACATTCAGTACTTC.

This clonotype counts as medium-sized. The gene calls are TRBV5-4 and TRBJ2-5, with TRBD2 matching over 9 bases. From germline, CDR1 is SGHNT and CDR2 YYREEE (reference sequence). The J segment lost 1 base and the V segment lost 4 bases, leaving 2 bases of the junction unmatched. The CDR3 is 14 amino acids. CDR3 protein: CASSATSGQETQYF. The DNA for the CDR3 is TGTGCCAGCAGCGCGACTAGCGGCCAAGAGACCCAGTACTTC.

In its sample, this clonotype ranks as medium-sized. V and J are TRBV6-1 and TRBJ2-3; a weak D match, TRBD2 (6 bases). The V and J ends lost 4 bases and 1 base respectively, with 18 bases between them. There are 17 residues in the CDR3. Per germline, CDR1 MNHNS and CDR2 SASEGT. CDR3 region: CASSAALSGLGTDTQYF. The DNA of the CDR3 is TGTGCCAGCAGTGCAGCCCTTAGCGGTTTGGGCACAGATACGCAGTATTTT.

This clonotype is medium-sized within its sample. CDR3 DNA sequence: TGTGCCAGCATTGCAAGGGGCTCTGGAAACACCATATATTTT. It yields the protein CASIARGSGNTIYF. The chain couples TRBV28 to TRBJ1-3; D possibly corresponds to TRBD1 (5 bases). From germline, CDR1 is MDHEN and CDR2 SYDVKM. The CDR3 extends over 14 amino acids. Between the trimmed V and J ends, which lost 7 bases and 0 bases, there was a span of 10 bases. Based on the CDR3 plus reference TRBV28 and TRBJ1-3, the full variable domain is DVKVTQSSRYLVKRTGEKVFLECVQDMDHENMFWYRQDPGLGLRLIYFSYDVKMKEKGDIPEGYSVSREKKERFSLILESASTNQTSMYLCASIARGSGNTIYFGEGSWLTVV.

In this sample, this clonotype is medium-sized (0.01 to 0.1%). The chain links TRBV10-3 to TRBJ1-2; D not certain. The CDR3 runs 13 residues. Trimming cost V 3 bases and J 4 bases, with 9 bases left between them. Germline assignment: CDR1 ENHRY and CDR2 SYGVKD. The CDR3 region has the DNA TGTGCCATCAGTGACGGGCTGAGCTATGGCTACACCTTC. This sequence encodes CAISDGLSYGYTF.

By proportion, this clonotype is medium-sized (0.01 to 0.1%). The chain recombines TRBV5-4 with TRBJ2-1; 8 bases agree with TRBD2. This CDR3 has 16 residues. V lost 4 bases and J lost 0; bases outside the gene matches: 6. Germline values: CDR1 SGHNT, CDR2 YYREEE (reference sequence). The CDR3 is CASSAGLGSSYNEQFF. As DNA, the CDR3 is TGTGCCAGCAGCGCGGGACTAGGGAGCTCCTACAATGAGCAGTTCTTC. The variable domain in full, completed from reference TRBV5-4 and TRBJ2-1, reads ETGVTQSPTHLIKTRGQQVTLRCSSQSGHNTVSWYQQALGQGPQFIFQYYREEENGRGNFPPRFSGLQFPNYSSELNVNALELDDSALYLCASSAGLGSSYNEQFFGPGTRLTVL.

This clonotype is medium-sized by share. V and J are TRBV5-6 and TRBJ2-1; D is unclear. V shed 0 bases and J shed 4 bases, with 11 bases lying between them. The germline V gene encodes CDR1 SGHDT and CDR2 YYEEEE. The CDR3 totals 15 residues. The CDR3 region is CASSLDRGLYNEQFF. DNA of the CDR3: TGTGCCAGCAGCTTGGATCGAGGATTGTACAATGAGCAGTTCTTC.

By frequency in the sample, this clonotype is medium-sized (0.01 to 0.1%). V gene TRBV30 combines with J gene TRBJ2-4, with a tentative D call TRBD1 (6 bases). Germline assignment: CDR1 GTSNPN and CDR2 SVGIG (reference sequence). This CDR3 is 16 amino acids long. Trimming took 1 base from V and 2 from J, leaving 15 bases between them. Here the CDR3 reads CAWSAPNRVSKNIQYF. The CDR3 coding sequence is TGTGCCTGGAGTGCTCCAAACAGGGTCTCCAAAAACATTCAGTACTTC.

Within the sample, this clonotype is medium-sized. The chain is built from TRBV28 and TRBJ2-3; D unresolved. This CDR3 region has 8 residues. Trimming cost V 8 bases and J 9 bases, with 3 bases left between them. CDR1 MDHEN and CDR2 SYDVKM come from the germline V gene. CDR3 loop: CASGTQYF. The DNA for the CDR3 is TGTGCCAGCGGCACGCAGTATTTT.

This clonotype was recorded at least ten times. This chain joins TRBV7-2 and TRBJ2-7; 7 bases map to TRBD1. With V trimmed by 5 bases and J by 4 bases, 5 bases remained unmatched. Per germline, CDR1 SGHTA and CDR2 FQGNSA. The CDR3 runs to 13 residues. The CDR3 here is CASSRTGNYEQYF. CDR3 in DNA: TGTGCCAGCAGCCGGACAGGTAATTACGAGCAGTACTTC. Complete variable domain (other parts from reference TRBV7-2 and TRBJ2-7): GAGVSQSPSNKVTEKGKDVELRCDPISGHTALYWYRQSLGQGLEFLIYFQGNSAPDKSGLPSDRFSAERTGGSVSTLTIQRTQQEDSAVYLCASSRTGNYEQYFGPGTRLTVT.

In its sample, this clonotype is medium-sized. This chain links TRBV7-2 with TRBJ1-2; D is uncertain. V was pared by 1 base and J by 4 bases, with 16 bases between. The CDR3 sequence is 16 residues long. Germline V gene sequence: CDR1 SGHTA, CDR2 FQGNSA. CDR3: CASSLDRDTGFYGYTF. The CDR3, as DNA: TGTGCCAGCAGCTTAGACCGTGACACGGGATTCTATGGCTACACCTTC. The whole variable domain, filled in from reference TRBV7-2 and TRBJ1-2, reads GAGVSQSPSNKVTEKGKDVELRCDPISGHTALYWYRQSLGQGLEFLIYFQGNSAPDKSGLPSDRFSAERTGGSVSTLTIQRTQQEDSAVYLCASSLDRDTGFYGYTFGSGTRLTVV.

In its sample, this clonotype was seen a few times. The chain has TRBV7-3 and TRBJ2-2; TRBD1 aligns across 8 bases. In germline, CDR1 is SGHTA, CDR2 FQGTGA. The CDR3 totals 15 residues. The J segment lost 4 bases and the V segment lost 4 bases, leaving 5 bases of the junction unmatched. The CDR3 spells CASSWTGSGTGELFF. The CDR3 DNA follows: TGTGCCAGCAGCTGGACAGGGTCAGGCACCGGGGAGCTGTTTTTT.